The T cell receptor beta chain under discussion was sequenced for a study of blood T cell repertoires in COVID-19. Study at large: Donors in the United States, Italy and Spain gave samples during acute or convalescent COVID-19. PBMCs, B-cell-depleted T cells, or T cells were the source of the cDNA or gDNA that made up the material.

Individuals drawn from under 30 US areas were about 18 to 95 years old. The CDR3 sequence is 17 residues long. CDR1 and CDR2 (germline): LNHDA, SQIVND (reference sequence). V lost 3 bases, J lost 2 bases, and 19 bases lay in between. The table came from immunoSEQ multiplex PCR; TCRdb's copy has only in-frame clones and leaves some out. The sample has 350,000 to 450,000 clones; 91% are singletons. The chain is built from TRBV19 and TRBJ1-2; weak D call: TRBD1 (5 bases). The receptor was isolated from a woman aged 40 to 50 who had been exposed to COVID-19. The sample taken for sequencing was PBMCs or T cells enriched from blood (not recorded which). The CDR3 bases are TGTGCCAGTAGTATCAGTGGCAGGGAAATTACCAACTATGGCTACACCTTC. Encoded protein: CASSISGREITNYGYTF.